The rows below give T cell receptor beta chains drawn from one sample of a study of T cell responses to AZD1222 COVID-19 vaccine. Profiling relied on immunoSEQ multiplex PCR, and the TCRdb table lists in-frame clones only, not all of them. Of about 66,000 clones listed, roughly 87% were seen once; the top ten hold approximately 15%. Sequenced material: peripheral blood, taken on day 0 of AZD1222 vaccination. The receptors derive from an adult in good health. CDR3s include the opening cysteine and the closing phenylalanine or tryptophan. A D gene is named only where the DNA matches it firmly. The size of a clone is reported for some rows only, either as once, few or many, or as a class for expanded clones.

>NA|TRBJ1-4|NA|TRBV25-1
TGTGCCAGCAGTGAATATTTCGGTAATGAAAAACTGTTTTTT
CASSEYFGNEKLFF
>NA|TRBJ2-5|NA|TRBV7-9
TGTGCCTGCAAGGGGGTTGACGAGACCCAGTACTTC
CACKGVDETQYF
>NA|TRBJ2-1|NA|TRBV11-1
TGTGCCAGCAGCTTAGTAGTTTCTTCGAGGGGTGAGCAGTTCTTC
CASSLVVSSRGEQFF
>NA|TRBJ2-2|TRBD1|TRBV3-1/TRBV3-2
TGTGCCAGCAGCCAGCCGGGACAGGGAAGGACCGGGGAGCTGTTTTTT
CASSQPGQGRTGELFF
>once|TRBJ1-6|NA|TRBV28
TGTGCCAGCAGTTTCAGGGGCTCTAATTCACCCCTCCACTTT
CASSFRGSNSPLHF
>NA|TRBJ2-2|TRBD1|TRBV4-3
TGCGCCAGCAGCCAAGAGAGGGACAGGGGCCGAATAACCGGGGAGCTGTTTTTT
CASSQERDRGRITGELFF
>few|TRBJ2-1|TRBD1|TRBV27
TGTGCCAGCAGTCCCAGGGGGCGGGGCTATTGGGGCAATGAGCAGTTCTTC
CASSPRGRGYWGNEQFF
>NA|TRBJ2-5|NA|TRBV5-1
TGCGCCAGCAGCTTAGGGTGGCAAGAGACCCAGTACTTC
CASSLGWQETQYF
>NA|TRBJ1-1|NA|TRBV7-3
TGTGCCAGCAGCCTACAGGAGAACACTGAAGCTTTCTTT
CASSLQENTEAFF
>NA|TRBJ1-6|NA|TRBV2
TGTGCCAGCAGTGTTCGGCAGACTAATTCACCCCTCCACTTT
CASSVRQTNSPLHF
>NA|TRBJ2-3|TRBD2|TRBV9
TGTGCCAGCAGCGTAGAAGCTTATGGACTAGCGGGCGATTATAGTAGCACAGATACGCAGTATTTT
CASSVEAYGLAGDYSSTDTQYF